The present T cell receptor beta chain was sequenced within a study of cytomegalovirus exposure and HLA in healthy donors (dated by TCRdb to 2015 to 2018). A note on the overall study: An earlier analysis of some 600 of the donors reported roughly 300 Gb of sequence data and roughly 120 million unique TCR beta sequences obtained from around 190 million T cells. In addition to the first cohort of around 670 subjects, a separate validation cohort of under 150 different subjects was used. An early release that covered 500 to 800 HLA-typed donors contained approximately 300 gigabases of sequencing data and around 80 million unique TCR sequences. An earlier analysis of 587 of the donors used high-throughput TCR beta sequencing to judge whether each TCR beta V gene segment behaved as functional or pseudogenic. Rather than using new phenotypic data, the later analysis identified candidate immune exposures from TCR beta sequences and from how often those sequences occurred across donors. Of the approximately 370 genotyped donors, 65% to 90% were placed in the genetic ancestry cluster associated with self-reported Caucasian donors. All discovery cohort repertoires had been generated using a single sequencing platform. To predict cytomegalovirus infection status, the study combined high-throughput TCR immunosequencing, statistical association of individual TCRs with disease status, and machine learning. Because of strong linkage in the cohort, roughly five DR-DQ haplotypes were treated as single units for association and clustering. Across around 400 genotyped donors of the cohort, an average of approximately 220,000 unique TCR beta nucleotide sequences per donor were sequenced, and 15% to 20% of those sequences were non-productive. The aim of the study was to test whether cataloging public T cell receptors could identify signatures of past pathogen exposure. In a later analysis, previously published TCR beta repertoires from 670 or so donors were re-analyzed and high-resolution HLA genotyping was added so that TCR occurrence patterns could be studied. HLA typing included class I and class II loci at four-digit resolution. Alongside the repertoire data, information on donor age, sex, ethnicity and CMV serostatus was compiled. Typing coverage varied by locus: roughly 620-630 donors for A, B, C, DRB1 and DQB1; approximately 500 for DQA1; more than 600 for DPA1; more than 450 for DPB1. The study used immunosequencing to profile the T cell repertoires of under 700 subjects and linked those repertoires to cytomegalovirus serostatus. In a later genetic analysis, genome-wide SNP genotypes for about three fifths of the 666 donors were used, and that subset was treated as a discovery cohort.

The cysteine opens and the phenylalanine closes a CDR3 of 13 amino acids. Kept here is only the CDR3 DNA, which spans 39 bases and is read in frame from base 1. Relative to germline, V is 6 bases shorter and J is 4 bases shorter, with 9 bases between their ends. Based on the germline V gene, the CDR1 and CDR2 sequences are MNHNS and SASEGT. The library was produced with the immunoSEQ multiplex PCR assay. For the multiplex PCR, a mixture combining 60 forward primers for TCR Vbeta segments and 13 reverse primers for TCR Jbeta segments was used. The CDR3 region of rearranged TCR beta genes was amplified from genomic DNA with a multiplex PCR assay. The amplified TCR beta libraries were sequenced on the Illumina HiSeq System as 87-base-pair reads. On the study's bioinformatics: A later analysis counted about 80 million unique TCR beta chains across the roughly 700 repertoires, and some 12 million of these chains were shared by at least two donors. A nearest-neighbor algorithm error-corrected the raw reads and collapsed the reads into unique sequences, merging closely related sequences to remove PCR and sequencing errors. V, D and J gene segments were assigned by aligning CDR3 sequences to IMGT reference sequences. For a sequence to be retained, a match of at least six nucleotides to both a V gene segment and a J gene segment was required. A rearrangement was called productive if the CDR3 had no stop codons and remained in frame with V and J, and every other rearrangement was called non-productive. Following IMGT convention, CDR3 was defined as the stretch from the second conserved V-encoded cysteine up to the conserved J-encoded phenylalanine. Sequences without an unambiguous match to a single V gene segment were excluded from the earlier analysis of approximately 600 of the donors. An earlier analysis of some 610 of the donors called V segments functional above 56.7% productive rearrangements and segregating when the between-donor standard deviation exceeded 5%. A statistical classification framework was developed to diagnose cytomegalovirus status using the catalog of TCR beta chain sequences. In a later analysis, TCR nucleotide sequences were compared against IMGT/GENE-DB human TR gene sequences so that V and J genes could be assigned. The TCRdist pipeline was used in a later analysis to assign CDR3 sequences and most-parsimonious VDJ recombination scenarios. In a later analysis, each TCR beta chain was defined by its CDR3 amino acid sequence together with its V-gene family, and reads without a unique V-gene family were excluded. In a later analysis, some 600 highly shared, low-generation-probability nucleotide sequences were removed to address suspected cross-contamination and a sequencing artifact. In a later analysis, a clonal expansion index was calculated for each public chain from normalized within-repertoire ranks of inferred template counts. Generation probabilities in a later analysis came from a VDJ recombination model fitted to out-of-frame rearrangements, and those results were checked against IGoR. Hypergeometric tests were used in a later analysis to score TCR-TCR, TCR-HLA and TCR-CMV co-occurrence, with a repertoire-size bias correction applied to the TCR pairs. To estimate false discovery rates, a later analysis permuted the HLA or CMV assignments 20 times. In a later analysis, co-occurring TCRs were grouped using DBSCAN, with TCRdist sequence similarity added in when clustering inside HLA-allele-positive subsets. For co-occurrence clustering, repertoires with fewer than 30,000 or more than 120,000 public chains were excluded, along with several repertoires with anomalous nucleotide sharing. Drawn from immuneACCESS, this table holds only the in-frame rearrangements with V and J called that TCRdb kept. Clones are partly lost; checked studies trace under half to an unresolved V gene and leave the rest unexplained. The DNA was the basis for D and trimming; V, J and clone size are from that table. The sample records roughly 36,000 clones, around 69% of which are singletons. Over 5.5% of the sample is held by the ten biggest clonotypes.

In total, roughly 710 healthy bone marrow donors made up the cohort. At the time of sampling, all cohort members were nominally healthy, though unrecorded immune exposures were likely present. The donor was CMV seronegative and was included in the group of a few hundred seronegative cohort members. Each donor provided a peripheral blood sample, and peripheral blood mononuclear cells were used for TCR beta sequencing. Genomic DNA extraction from the blood cell samples was performed with the Qiagen DNeasy Blood Extraction Kit. General findings and caveats noted by the study authors: A later genetic analysis associated a missense DCLRE1C variant with V-gene and J-gene trimming of TCR beta chains, and an independent cohort replicated the association. Specific HLA alleles were associated with 15,000 to 20,000 TCR beta sequences at a false discovery rate of 0.05 in a later analysis. A few of the identified cytomegalovirus-associated TCR beta chains were confirmed in vitro to be specific for cytomegalovirus antigens. The study gave a list of 150 to 200 TCR beta chains associated with cytomegalovirus. A group of highly shared sequence variants was considered likely to be a technical artifact of the sequencing pipeline. Correlated functional status among segregating V segments might be attributable to linkage disequilibrium, but an unknown experimental factor could not be ruled out. A later analysis reported that several top co-occurrence clusters appeared linked to parvovirus B19, influenza, CMV and Epstein-Barr virus. A further reported finding was that TCR beta sequences accurately predicted the HLA-A and HLA-B alleles for most subjects in the first cohort. Because the 87-base-pair reads could not distinguish some IMGT-functional V segments, including TRBV6-2 and TRBV6-3, those segments were excluded. In this cohort, only TCR beta chains were sequenced, and detectable features were limited by the absence of alpha or paired-chain data. Compared with equally common non-associated chains, HLA-associated TCR beta chains in a later analysis were more clonally expanded and had lower generation probabilities. In an earlier analysis of some 550 of the donors, most TCR beta V segments were observed in productive rearrangements about 90% or about 30% of the time, broadly matching IMGT annotations. The earlier analysis of almost 600 of the donors excluded seventeen rarely observed V segments, including chromosome 9 orphons, because counts were too low. Across donors, most TCR sequences were observed very rarely, whereas some public TCRs were present in many individuals. Because HLA typing was missing for some donors at each locus, association tests included only the typed subset. A later analysis found that most CMV-associated TCR beta chains appeared HLA-restricted, with HLA associations seemingly driven largely by CMV exposure. The only immune exposure information available for the cohort was CMV serostatus. The presence/absence analyses assumed that sequencing depth was roughly uniform across donors, and that assumption may not be true. The authors suggested that the approach could potentially be extended to other disease states and immunological phenotypes. A later genetic analysis reported fewer N-insertions in productive TCRs among donors in an Asian-associated ancestry cluster than the approximately 670-donor mean. In both the original and validation cohorts, the classifier was reported to diagnose cytomegalovirus status with high specificity and sensitivity. According to a later analysis, TCR association rates differed among HLA loci, with DRB1 alleles showing the most associated TCRs and HLA-C alleles showing the fewest. Strong co-occurrence of HLA alleles, especially DR and DQ, made assigning TCR associations to individual alleles difficult.

The table lists this clone with a few counts. Its antigen is unknown. Per-base quality was not reported, and no clone a single base away is much larger than it. This TCR derives from a man aged 25-45 years in good health and CMV-seronegative. Rearrangement joined TRBV6-1 to TRBJ2-2; no D gene call is confident. The sample comprised PBMCs. The CDR3 protein sequence reads: CASRSAGTGELFF. The base sequence is TGTGCCAGCAGATCAGCAGGCACCGGGGAGCTGTTTTTT.